This TCR beta chain was sequenced in a study of cytomegalovirus exposure and HLA in healthy donors. In the PCR, 60 Vbeta and 13 Jbeta primers were used. TCRdb's copy holds only in-frame clones and misses some; the assay was immunoSEQ multiplex PCR. The profile shows 160,000 or so clones, approximately 80% of them singletons. As regards this clone: Its matching antigen is unknown.

Study findings and constraints: Fewer than 200 TCR beta chains were listed as cytomegalovirus-associated. Highly shared sequence variants in one cluster were likely a sequencing artifact.

Sequencing was performed on PBMCs. The clonotype comes from a man between 45 and 60 years old in good health and CMV-seropositive.

CDR3 DNA: TGCGCCAGCAGCCAAGGGGGGCAGGCGCCCCAGCATTTT. Encoded protein: CASSQGGQAPQHF. The chain carries TRBV4-1 and TRBJ1-5, with D perhaps matching TRBD1 (6 bases). Trimming removed 1 base at V and 9 bases at J, with 10 bases between. Germline-derived CDR1 and CDR2 are MGHRA and YSYEKL. CDR3 length: 13 amino acids.